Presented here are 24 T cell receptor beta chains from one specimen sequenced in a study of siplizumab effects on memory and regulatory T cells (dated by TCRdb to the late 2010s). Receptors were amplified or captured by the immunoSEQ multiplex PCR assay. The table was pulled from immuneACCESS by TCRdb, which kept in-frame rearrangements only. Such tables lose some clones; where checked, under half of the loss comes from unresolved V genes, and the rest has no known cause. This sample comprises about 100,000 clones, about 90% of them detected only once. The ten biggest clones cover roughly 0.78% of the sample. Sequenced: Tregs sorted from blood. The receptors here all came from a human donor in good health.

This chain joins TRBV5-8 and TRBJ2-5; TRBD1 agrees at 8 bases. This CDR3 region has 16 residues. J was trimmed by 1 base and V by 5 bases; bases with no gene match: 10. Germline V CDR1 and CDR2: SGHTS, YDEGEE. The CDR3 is CASSLGQGRAQETQYF. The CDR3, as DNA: TGTGCCAGCAGTTTAGGACAGGGAAGGGCCCAAGAGACCCAGTACTTC.

The CDR3 is CASSALGDRIEQYF. As DNA, the CDR3 is TGCGCCAGCAGTGCCTTAGGGGATAGGATCGAGCAGTACTTC. The chain is built from TRBV10-2 and TRBJ2-7, with a possible D match to TRBD1 (5 bases). CDR1 is WSHSY and CDR2 is SAAADI in the germline V gene. With 4 bases removed from V and 6 bases from J, the gap between germline ends came to 16 bases. The CDR3 is 14 amino acids.

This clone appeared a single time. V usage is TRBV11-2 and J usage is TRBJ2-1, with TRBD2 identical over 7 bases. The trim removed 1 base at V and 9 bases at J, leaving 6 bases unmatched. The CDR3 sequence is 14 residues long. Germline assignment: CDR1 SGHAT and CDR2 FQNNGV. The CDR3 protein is CASSLAGGHGEQFF. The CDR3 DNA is TGTGCCAGCAGCTTAGCGGGAGGTCACGGTGAGCAGTTCTTC.

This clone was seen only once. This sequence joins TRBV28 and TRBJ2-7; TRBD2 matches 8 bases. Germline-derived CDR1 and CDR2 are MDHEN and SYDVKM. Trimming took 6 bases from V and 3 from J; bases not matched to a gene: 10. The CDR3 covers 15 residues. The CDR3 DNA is TGTGCCAGCAGCTCTCTAGCGGGCGGGCTCTACGAGCAGTACTTC. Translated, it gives CASSSLAGGLYEQYF.

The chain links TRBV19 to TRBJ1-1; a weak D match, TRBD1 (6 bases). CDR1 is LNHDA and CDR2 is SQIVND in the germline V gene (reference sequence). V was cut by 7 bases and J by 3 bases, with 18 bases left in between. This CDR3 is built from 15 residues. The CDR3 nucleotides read TGTGCCAGTACTCGTCCAGGCAGGGGCGACACTGAAGCTTTCTTT. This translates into CASTRPGRGDTEAFF.

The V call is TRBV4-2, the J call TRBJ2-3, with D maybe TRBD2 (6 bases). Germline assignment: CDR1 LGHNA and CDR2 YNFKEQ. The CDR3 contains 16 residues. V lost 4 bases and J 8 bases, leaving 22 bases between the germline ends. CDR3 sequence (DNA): TGTGCCAGCAGCCCGTCTGGTGCTAGCGTAGCGCGTACGCAGTATTTT. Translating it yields CASSPSGASVARTQYF.

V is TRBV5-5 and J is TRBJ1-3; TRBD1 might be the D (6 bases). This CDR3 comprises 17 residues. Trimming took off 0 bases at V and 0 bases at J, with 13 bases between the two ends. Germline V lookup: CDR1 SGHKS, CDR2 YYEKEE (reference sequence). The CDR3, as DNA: TGTGCCAGCAGCTTGGAGGGGGTCAGACTCTCTGGAAACACCATATATTTT. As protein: CASSLEGVRLSGNTIYF.

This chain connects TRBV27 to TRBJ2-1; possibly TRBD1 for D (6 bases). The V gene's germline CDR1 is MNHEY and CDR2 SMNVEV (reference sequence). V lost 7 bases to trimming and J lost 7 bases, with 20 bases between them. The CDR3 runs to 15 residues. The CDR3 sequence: CASTPQLQGWNEQFF. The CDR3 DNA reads TGTGCCAGCACCCCCCAATTACAGGGTTGGAATGAGCAGTTCTTC.

CDR3 coding DNA: TGTGCCTGGAGAAGAGGCGTTAACTATGGCTACACCTTC. Translated, it gives CAWRRGVNYGYTF. The chain couples TRBV30 to TRBJ1-2, with D unresolved. The CDR3 contains 13 residues. Trimming pared 3 bases from V and 1 base from J, leaving 9 bases between. Germline lookup yields CDR1 GTSNPN and CDR2 SVGIG (reference sequence).

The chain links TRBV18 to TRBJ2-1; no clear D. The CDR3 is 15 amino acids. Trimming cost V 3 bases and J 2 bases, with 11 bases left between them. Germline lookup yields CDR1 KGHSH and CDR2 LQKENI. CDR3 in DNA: TGTGCCAGCTCACCCACCACCGCCACCTACAATGAGCAGTTCTTC. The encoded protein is CASSPTTATYNEQFF.

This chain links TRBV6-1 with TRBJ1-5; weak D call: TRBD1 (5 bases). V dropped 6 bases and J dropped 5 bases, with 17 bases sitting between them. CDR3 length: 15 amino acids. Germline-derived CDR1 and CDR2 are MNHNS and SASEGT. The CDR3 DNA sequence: TGTGCCAGCAGGATAAGGGGCAGGGAACATCAGCCCCAGCATTTT. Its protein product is CASRIRGREHQPQHF.

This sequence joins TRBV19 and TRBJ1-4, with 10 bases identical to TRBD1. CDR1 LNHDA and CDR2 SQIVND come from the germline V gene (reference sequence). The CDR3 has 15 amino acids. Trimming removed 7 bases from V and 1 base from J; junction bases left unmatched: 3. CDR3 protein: CASIDRGQTNEKLFF. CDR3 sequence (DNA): TGTGCCAGTATAGACAGGGGGCAAACTAATGAAAAACTGTTTTTT.

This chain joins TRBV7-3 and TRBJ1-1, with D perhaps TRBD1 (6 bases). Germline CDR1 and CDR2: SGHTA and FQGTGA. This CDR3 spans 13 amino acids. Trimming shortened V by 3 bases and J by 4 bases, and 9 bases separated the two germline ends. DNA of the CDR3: TGTGCCAGCAGCTTGAACAGGGCCACTGAAGCTTTCTTT. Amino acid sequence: CASSLNRATEAFF.

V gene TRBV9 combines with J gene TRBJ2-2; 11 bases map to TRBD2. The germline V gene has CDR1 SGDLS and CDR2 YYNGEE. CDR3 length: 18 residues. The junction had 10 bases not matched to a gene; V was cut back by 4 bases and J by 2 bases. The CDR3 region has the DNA TGTGCCAGCAGCTTCCGGCTCCGACTAGCGGGAAACACCGGGGAGCTGTTTTTT. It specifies CASSFRLRLAGNTGELFF.

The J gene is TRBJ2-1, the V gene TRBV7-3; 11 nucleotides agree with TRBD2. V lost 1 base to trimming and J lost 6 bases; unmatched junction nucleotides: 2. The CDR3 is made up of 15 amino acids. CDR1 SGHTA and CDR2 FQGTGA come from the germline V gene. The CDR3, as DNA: TGTGCCAGCAGCTTAAGGCTAGCGGGAGGCAATGAGCAGTTCTTC. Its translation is CASSLRLAGGNEQFF.

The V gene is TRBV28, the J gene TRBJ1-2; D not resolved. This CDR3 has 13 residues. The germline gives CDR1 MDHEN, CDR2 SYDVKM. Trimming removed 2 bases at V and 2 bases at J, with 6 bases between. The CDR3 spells CASSLRGNYGYTF. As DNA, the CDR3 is TGTGCCAGCAGTTTACGGGGAAACTATGGCTACACCTTC.

DNA of the CDR3: TGTGCCAGCAGCCGGACGGGGGTCCAAGAGACCCAGTACTTC. Translated, it gives CASSRTGVQETQYF. The gene calls are TRBV5-5 and TRBJ2-5, with a weak D call TRBD2 (6 bases). CDR1 and CDR2 from the germline V gene are SGHKS and YYEKEE (reference sequence). Trimming removed 4 bases at V and 1 base at J, with 11 bases between. The CDR3 covers 14 residues. Combining the CDR3 with reference TRBV5-5 and TRBJ2-5 gives the whole variable domain DAGVTQSPTHLIKTRGQQVTLRCSPISGHKSVSWYQQVLGQGPQFIFQYYEKEERGRGNFPDRFSARQFPNYSSELNVNALLLGDSALYLCASSRTGVQETQYFGPGTRLLVL.

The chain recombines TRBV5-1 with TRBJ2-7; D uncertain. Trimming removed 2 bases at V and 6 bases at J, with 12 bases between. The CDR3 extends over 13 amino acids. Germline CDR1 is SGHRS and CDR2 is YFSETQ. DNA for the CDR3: TGCGCCAGCAGCTTAAAGGACCGGGCCGAGCAGTACTTC. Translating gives CASSLKDRAEQYF.

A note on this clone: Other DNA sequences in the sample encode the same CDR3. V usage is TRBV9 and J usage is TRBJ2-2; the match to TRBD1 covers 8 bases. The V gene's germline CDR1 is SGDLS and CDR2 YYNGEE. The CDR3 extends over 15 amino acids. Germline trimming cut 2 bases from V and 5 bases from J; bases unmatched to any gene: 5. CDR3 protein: CASSVGQGATGELFF. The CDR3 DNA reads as TGTGCCAGCAGCGTGGGCCAGGGGGCGACCGGGGAGCTGTTTTTT. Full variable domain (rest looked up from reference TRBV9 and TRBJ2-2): DSGVTQTPKHLITATGQRVTLRCSPRSGDLSVYWYQQSLDQGLQFLIQYYNGEERAKGNILERFSAQQFPDLHSELNLSSLELGDSALYFCASSVGQGATGELFFGEGSRLTVL.

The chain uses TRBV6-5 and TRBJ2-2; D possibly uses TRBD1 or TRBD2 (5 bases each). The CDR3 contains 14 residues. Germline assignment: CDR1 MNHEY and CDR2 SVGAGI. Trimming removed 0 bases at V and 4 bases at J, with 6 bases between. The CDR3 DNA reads TGTGCCAGCAGTTACTCTGGGGGCACCGGGGAGCTGTTTTTT. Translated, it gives CASSYSGGTGELFF.

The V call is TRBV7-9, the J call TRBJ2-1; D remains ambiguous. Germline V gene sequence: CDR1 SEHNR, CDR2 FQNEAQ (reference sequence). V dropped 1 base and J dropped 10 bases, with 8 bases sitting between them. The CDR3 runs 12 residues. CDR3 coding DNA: TGTGCCAGCAGCTTAGACTCGTCCGAGCAGTTCTTC. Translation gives CASSLDSSEQFF.

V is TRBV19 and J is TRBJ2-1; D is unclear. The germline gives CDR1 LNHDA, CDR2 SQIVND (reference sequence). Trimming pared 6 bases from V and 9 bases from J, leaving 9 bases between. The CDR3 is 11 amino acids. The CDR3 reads CASSFIGEQFF. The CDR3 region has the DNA TGTGCCAGTAGCTTCATCGGTGAGCAGTTCTTC.

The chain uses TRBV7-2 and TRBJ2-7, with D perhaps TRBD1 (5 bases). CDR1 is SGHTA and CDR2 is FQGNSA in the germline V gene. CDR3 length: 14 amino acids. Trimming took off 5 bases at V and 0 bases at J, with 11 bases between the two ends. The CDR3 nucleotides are TGTGCCAGCAGCGCCCAGGGCAGCTCCTACGAGCAGTACTTC. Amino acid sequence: CASSAQGSSYEQYF.

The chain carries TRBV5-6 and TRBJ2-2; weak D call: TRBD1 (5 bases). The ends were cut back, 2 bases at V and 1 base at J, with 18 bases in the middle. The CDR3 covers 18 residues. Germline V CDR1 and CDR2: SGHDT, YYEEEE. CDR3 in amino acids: CASSFLVRAGWNTGELFF. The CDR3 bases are TGTGCCAGCAGCTTTTTAGTTCGGGCAGGGTGGAACACCGGGGAGCTGTTTTTT.